In its sample, the clone carrying this T cell receptor beta chain was seen a few times. For Graves' hyperthyroidism to be stable, ophthalmopathy could not progress within 18 months. It was RNA transcripts that yielded the amplified TCR beta CDR3 regions. The study used the HTBI primer set for a first-round RT-PCR of the TCR CDR3. TCRdb processed the multiplex PCR reads anew with MiXCR; each CDR3 protein has one entry. This table has 340,000 or so distinct CDR3 sequences, 15% to 20% appearing once. The CDR3 covers 15 residues. V lost 4 bases to trimming and J lost 1 base, with 10 bases between them. The V gene's germline CDR1 is SNHLY and CDR2 FYNNEI. The data are from a study of T cells in Graves' hyperthyroidism and ophthalmopathy.

This chain joins TRBV2 and TRBJ2-2, with unresolved D. Sequences were obtained from blood. The clonotype comes from a woman between 45 and 60 years old with Graves' hyperthyroidism. The CDR3 loop is CASSVLYGNTGELFF. The DNA of the CDR3 is TGTGCCAGCAGTGTTTTATACGGGAACACCGGGGAGCTGTTTTTT.